This TCR beta chain stems from a study of regulatory T cells in long-lasting Graves disease. About the study: Newly diagnosed Graves' patients took antithyroid drugs under 3 months.

Noted time point: newly diagnosed GD, antithyroid drugs for less than 3 months. The TCR library used RNA extracted from PBMCs. Researchers made TCR beta libraries by using iRepertoire HTBI primers and running Arm-PCR on CDR3 regions. In the source study's methods: Overall, samples carried roughly 60 TRBV and some 15 TRBJ segments. Via MiXCR, TCRdb re-called the multiplex PCR reads, giving one row per CDR3 protein. The V and J calls here are based on TCRdb, not the publication. The sample carries roughly 320,000 distinct CDR3 sequences, approximately 15% recorded once. This clonotype was detected ten times or more. The data were also submitted as part of a second study, on T cells in Graves' hyperthyroidism and ophthalmopathy.

This receptor was obtained from a man aged 35 to 55 with Graves disease. Sequenced material: peripheral blood mononuclear cells (PBMCs), taken at new diagnosis, from a patient treated with antithyroid drugs.

CDR3: CASSQDRGNRGRSTDTQYF. Written as DNA, the CDR3 is TGCGCCAGCAGCCAAGACCGAGGGAATCGGGGCCGTAGCACAGATACGCAGTATTTT. V is TRBV4-3 and J is TRBJ2-3, with D perhaps given as TRBD1 or TRBD2 (5 bases each). Trimming stripped 0 bases from V and 0 bases from J, with 19 bases between. CDR3 length: 19 amino acids. The V gene's germline CDR1 is LGHNA and CDR2 YSLEER.